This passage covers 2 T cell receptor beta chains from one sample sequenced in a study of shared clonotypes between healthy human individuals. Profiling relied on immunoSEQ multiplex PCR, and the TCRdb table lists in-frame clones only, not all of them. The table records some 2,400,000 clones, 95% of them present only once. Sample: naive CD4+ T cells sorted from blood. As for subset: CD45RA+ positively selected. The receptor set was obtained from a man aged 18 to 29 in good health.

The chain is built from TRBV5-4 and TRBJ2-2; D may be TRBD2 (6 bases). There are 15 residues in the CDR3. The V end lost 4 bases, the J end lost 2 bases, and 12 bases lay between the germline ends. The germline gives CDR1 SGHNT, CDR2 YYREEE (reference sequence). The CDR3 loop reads CASSRNSGNTGELFF. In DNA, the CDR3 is TGTGCCAGCAGCCGGAATAGCGGCAACACCGGGGAGCTGTTTTTT.

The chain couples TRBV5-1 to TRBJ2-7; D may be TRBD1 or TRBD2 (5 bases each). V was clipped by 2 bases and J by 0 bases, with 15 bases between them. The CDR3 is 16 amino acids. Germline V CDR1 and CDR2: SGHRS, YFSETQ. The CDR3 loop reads CASSLRWDGGSYEQYF. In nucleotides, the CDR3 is TGCGCCAGCAGCTTAAGGTGGGACGGTGGCTCCTACGAGCAGTACTTC. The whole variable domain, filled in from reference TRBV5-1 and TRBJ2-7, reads KAGVTQTPRYLIKTRGQQVTLSCSPISGHRSVSWYQQTPGQGLQFLFEYFSETQRNKGNFPGRFSGRQFSNSRSEMNVSTLELGDSALYLCASSLRWDGGSYEQYFGPGTRLTVT.